These 25 T cell receptor beta chains originate from one sample sequenced in a study of shared clonotypes between healthy human individuals. Libraries were prepared by immunoSEQ multiplex PCR; TCRdb keeps only in-frame clonotypes and omits some of them. The sample carries about 340,000 clones, 73% recorded once. Sequenced input: memory CD4+ T cells sorted from blood. Documented subset: CD45RA-negative fraction. The receptors derive from a man aged 25-40 years in good health.

The V call is TRBV29-1, the J call TRBJ2-5; D is unresolved. There are 13 residues in the CDR3. Germline CDR1 reads SQVTM; CDR2 reads ANQGSEA. Trimming cost V 3 bases and J 0 bases, with 8 bases left between them. The CDR3 reads CSVDDGDQETQYF. Written as DNA, the CDR3 is TGCAGCGTTGACGATGGGGACCAAGAGACCCAGTACTTC.

CDR3 sequence (DNA): TGTGCCAGCAGAGGACTAGTAAGCACCGGGGAGCTGTTTTTT. Its translation: CASRGLVSTGELFF. The chain combines TRBV2 with TRBJ2-2; TRBD2 aligns across 7 bases. The CDR3 spans 14 residues. The J segment lost 4 bases and the V segment lost 6 bases, leaving 5 bases of the junction unmatched. Germline V gives CDR1 SNHLY, CDR2 FYNNEI.

This chain uses TRBV9 with TRBJ2-2; 8 bases map to TRBD2. V lost 1 base to trimming and J lost 6 bases; unmatched junction nucleotides: 11. The CDR3 runs to 17 residues. Germline V lookup: CDR1 SGDLS, CDR2 YYNGEE. The CDR3 DNA is TGTGCCAGCAGCGTATCCAGCGGGAGCGCCAGGGCCGGGGAGCTGTTTTTT. Amino acid sequence: CASSVSSGSARAGELFF.

The genes are TRBV7-8 and TRBJ2-1; 8 nucleotides align to TRBD1. The germline V gene encodes CDR1 SGHVS and CDR2 FQNEAQ. The J segment lost 7 bases and the V segment lost 4 bases, leaving 12 bases of the junction unmatched. The CDR3 runs to 16 residues. CDR3: CASSSPGQETWNEQFF. CDR3 coding DNA: TGTGCCAGCAGCTCCCCGGGACAGGAAACCTGGAATGAGCAGTTCTTC. The whole variable domain, remainder taken from reference TRBV7-8 and TRBJ2-1, is GAGVSQSPRYKVAKRGQDVALRCDPISGHVSLFWYQQALGQGPEFLTYFQNEAQLDKSGLPSDRFFAERPEGSVSTLKIQRTQQEDSAVYLCASSSPGQETWNEQFFGPGTRLTVL.

CDR3: CASQDGYQGAQYF. CDR3 DNA: TGTGCCAGCCAAGACGGATACCAGGGGGCCCAGTACTTC. The J gene is TRBJ2-5, the V gene TRBV28; 7 nucleotides match TRBD1. CDR1 and CDR2 (germline): MDHEN, SYDVKM. This CDR3 has 13 residues. V trimming: 8 bases; J trimming: 9 bases; junction bases outside the gene matches: 12.

The gene calls are TRBV6-1 and TRBJ1-5; D not resolved. This CDR3 spans 11 amino acids. V lost 2 bases and J lost 8, with 4 bases in between. The V gene's germline CDR1 is MNHNS and CDR2 SASEGT. The chain's CDR3 is CASSETEPQHF. The CDR3 nucleotides read TGTGCCAGCAGTGAAACGGAGCCCCAGCATTTT.

V and J are TRBV10-1 and TRBJ1-3; D is perhaps TRBD1 (6 bases). The CDR3 length is 16 residues. The V end lost 3 bases, the J end lost 0 bases, and 12 bases lay between the germline ends. CDR1 is WNHNN, CDR2 SYGVQD, per germline (reference sequence). CDR3 sequence: CASSDSRGSSGNTIYF. CDR3 nucleotides: TGCGCCAGCAGTGATTCCAGGGGCTCCTCTGGAAACACCATATATTTT.

This rearrangement joins TRBV2 to TRBJ2-5, with D unclear. The DNA end is more similar to TRBJ2-7, so the J call may be wrong. CDR1 is SNHLY, CDR2 FYNNEI, per germline. The CDR3 runs 13 residues. CDR3 region: CASSAFLGHEQYF. The CDR3, as DNA: TGTGCCAGCAGTGCGTTCCTCGGCCACGAGCAGTACTTC.

This chain uses TRBV5-1 with TRBJ1-1; TRBD1 might be the D (5 bases). CDR1 and CDR2 (germline): SGHRS, YFSETQ. Trimming took 4 bases from V and 6 from J, leaving 13 bases between them. This CDR3 spans 13 amino acids. The CDR3 nucleotides are TGCGCCAGCAGCCCCTCCGTAGGGGCTGAAGCTTTCTTT. Its protein is CASSPSVGAEAFF.

The chain joins TRBV28 to TRBJ2-4; 9 bases are a match to TRBD1. J gave up 12 bases and V 5 bases, and 14 bases lay outside the gene matches. The CDR3 spans 15 residues. Germline V CDR1 and CDR2: MDHEN, SYDVKM. CDR3 DNA: TGTGCCAGCAGTACAGGGGGCCCCCCGTGGGGTAGTCAGTACTTC. Translation: CASSTGGPPWGSQYF.

The chain has TRBV7-2 and TRBJ2-5; no definite D call. CDR1 and CDR2 (germline): SGHTA, FQGNSA. Trimming shortened V by 4 bases and J by 2 bases, and 8 bases separated the two germline ends. There are 13 residues in the CDR3. As DNA, the CDR3 is TGTGCCAGCAGCTCCTCAAGACAAGAGACCCAGTACTTC. It codes for CASSSSRQETQYF.

The genes are TRBV25-1 and TRBJ2-4, with D perhaps matching TRBD2 (6 bases). Germline V CDR1 and CDR2: MGHDK, SYGVNS. The CDR3 runs to 15 residues. V was cut by 1 base and J by 2 bases, with 9 bases left in between. The CDR3 region is CASSELGGSKNIQYF. The CDR3 DNA is TGTGCCAGCAGTGAATTAGGAGGGTCCAAAAACATTCAGTACTTC. Complete variable domain (other parts from reference TRBV25-1 and TRBJ2-4): EADIYQTPRYLVIGTGKKITLECSQTMGHDKMYWYQQDPGMELHLIHYSYGVNSTEKGDLSSESTVSRIRTEHFPLTLESARPSHTSQYLCASSELGGSKNIQYFGAGTRLSVL.

This sequence joins TRBV29-1 and TRBJ2-7; 7 bases are a match to TRBD1. V lost 5 bases, J lost 5 bases, and 3 bases stayed unmatched. This CDR3 has 11 amino acids. The V gene's germline CDR1 is SQVTM and CDR2 ANQGSEA. The CDR3 loop is CSVRGGHEQYF. The DNA for the CDR3 is TGCAGCGTTCGAGGGGGCCACGAGCAGTACTTC.

The V call is TRBV28, the J call TRBJ2-7; D is ambiguous. CDR1 is MDHEN, CDR2 SYDVKM, per germline. The CDR3 has 12 amino acids. Deletions cut 3 bases from V and 6 bases from J, with 9 bases between. The CDR3 DNA is TGTGCCAGCAGTTTCCAGCTCCGCGAGCAGTACTTC. It yields the protein CASSFQLREQYF.

This clone was counted a single time. This chain joins TRBV9 and TRBJ1-4, with D possibly being TRBD1 (6 bases). The V gene lost 1 base and the J gene lost 6 bases, with 10 bases spanning the gap. Germline CDR1 and CDR2: SGDLS and YYNGEE. This CDR3 comprises 14 residues. For the CDR3, the DNA is TGTGCCAGCAGCGTAAGGGGGGGCGATGAAAAACTGTTTTTT. Translation: CASSVRGGDEKLFF.

The chain joins TRBV25-1 to TRBJ2-7; 14 positions match TRBD2. In germline, CDR1 is MGHDK, CDR2 SYGVNS. Unmatched junction bases numbered 8, after V lost 6 bases and J lost 1 base. This CDR3 spans 17 amino acids. The CDR3: CASSPGLAGEFSYEQYF. DNA for the CDR3: TGTGCCAGCAGCCCGGGACTAGCGGGAGAATTTTCCTACGAGCAGTACTTC.

The genes are TRBV11-2 and TRBJ2-2, with D unresolved. Trimming left V 0 bases short and J 7 bases short, with 6 bases between. In germline, CDR1 is SGHAT, CDR2 FQNNGV. This CDR3 is built from 13 residues. The DNA for the CDR3 is TGTGCCAGCAGCTTAGACCCGGGCGGGGAGCTGTTTTTT. Amino acids: CASSLDPGGELFF.

V and J are TRBV11-2 and TRBJ2-7, with TRBD1 matching 9 bases. V trimming: 10 bases; J trimming: 1 base; junction bases outside the gene matches: 11. The CDR3 loop spans 15 amino acids. The germline V gene encodes CDR1 SGHAT and CDR2 FQNNGV. CDR3 in amino acids: CATRGWGQGSYEQYF. In nucleotides, the CDR3 is TGTGCCACCCGTGGTTGGGGACAGGGTTCCTACGAGCAGTACTTC.

This clone was seen only a few times. This chain joins TRBV11-2 and TRBJ1-1; D remains unclear. This CDR3 contains 12 residues. V lost 8 bases and J lost 1, with 8 bases in between. Looked up from germline, CDR1 is SGHAT and CDR2 is FQNNGV. The CDR3 DNA is TGTGCCAGCGGGCAGGAGAACACTGAAGCTTTCTTT. Protein product: CASGQENTEAFF.

In its sample, this clone was seen once. The CDR3 DNA reads as TGTGCCAGCTCACCTCAGAGGACAGGGGGACGACGAGATACGCAGTATTTT. Residues: CASSPQRTGGRRDTQYF. The chain links TRBV18 to TRBJ2-3; 10 bases are shared with TRBD1. The germline V gene has CDR1 KGHSH and CDR2 LQKENI. Trimming at V came to 3 bases and at J to 5 bases, leaving 11 bases not matched to a gene. The CDR3 is 17 residues long.

This clone was counted at least ten times. The V and J genes are TRBV11-1 and TRBJ2-1; TRBD2 might be the D (6 bases). This CDR3 has 16 amino acids. Per germline, CDR1 SGHAT and CDR2 FQDESV (reference sequence). Trimming stripped 3 bases from V and 3 bases from J, with 15 bases between. The chain's CDR3 is CASSFMEGIFYNEQFF. In DNA, the CDR3 is TGTGCCAGCAGCTTCATGGAGGGGATCTTCTACAATGAGCAGTTCTTC.

This clone was seen more than once but under ten times. The V call is TRBV30, the J call TRBJ2-3; a possible D gene is TRBD1 (5 bases). V lost 5 bases, J lost 5 bases, and 8 bases lay in between. CDR3 length: 11 residues. The germline CDR1 and CDR2 sequences are GTSNPN and SVGIG (reference sequence). CDR3 nucleotide sequence: TGTGCCTGGTCTCAGGGAGATACGCAGTATTTT. It yields the protein CAWSQGDTQYF.

The rearrangement links TRBV5-1 to TRBJ2-1; no clear D gene. V lost 0 bases and J 5 bases, leaving 15 bases between the germline ends. The CDR3 spans 16 residues. CDR1 is SGHRS, CDR2 YFSETQ, per germline. The CDR3 reads CASSLADLTYDNEQFF. CDR3 sequence (DNA): TGCGCCAGCAGCTTGGCCGACTTAACGTACGACAATGAGCAGTTCTTC.

The rearrangement links TRBV6-5 to TRBJ1-2; perhaps TRBD1 as D (6 bases). Germline CDR1 MNHEY, CDR2 SVGAGI. Trimming left V 9 bases short and J 2 bases short, with 10 bases between. CDR3 length: 12 residues. The CDR3 bases are TGTGCCAGTGGGACACTAAACTATGGCTACACCTTC. This sequence encodes CASGTLNYGYTF.

The rearrangement uses TRBV29-1 and TRBJ2-7, with D possibly TRBD2 on 5 matching bases. Germline-derived CDR1 and CDR2 are SQVTM and ANQGSEA. The CDR3 runs 16 residues. Trimming cost V 5 bases and J 0 bases, with 20 bases left between them. CDR3 coding DNA: TGCAGCGTTAAATTCCCGCGAGGGAAGGCCTCCTACGAGCAGTACTTC. This sequence encodes CSVKFPRGKASYEQYF.